The sequence of this TCR beta chain was determined in a study of blood T cell repertoires in COVID-19. Turning to the study itself: Acute-phase and convalescent COVID-19 samples originated in the United States, Italy and Spain. Nucleic acid was either cDNA or gDNA, and it came from T cells, B-cell-depleted T cells, or PBMCs.

Study processing details: For nucleated cells, counts were estimated from reference gene primer amplification. The data were produced by immunoSEQ multiplex PCR, yet TCRdb's version contains in-frame clones alone and is incomplete. D and trimming were read from the DNA, whereas the V and J calls and clone size are those reported in that table. In the table there are about 240,000 clones, 70% to 90% of which are singletons. Turning to this clone: In the same sample, other DNA sequences code for this CDR3.

V was trimmed by 4 bases and J by 0 bases, leaving 10 bases between them. The CDR3 has 15 amino acids. CDR1 and CDR2 from the germline V gene are SGHKS and YYEKEE (reference sequence). The material sequenced was peripheral blood. This TCR derives from a man in his fifties or sixties with COVID-19, enrolled during active disease. The chain carries TRBV5-5 and TRBJ2-2, with D possibly being TRBD1 (6 bases). The CDR3 DNA reads as TGTGCCAGCAGCCCCGGGACAACGAACACCGGGGAGCTGTTTTTT. Translated: CASSPGTTNTGELFF. The full variable domain, its missing parts supplied by reference TRBV5-5 and TRBJ2-2, is DAGVTQSPTHLIKTRGQQVTLRCSPISGHKSVSWYQQVLGQGPQFIFQYYEKEERGRGNFPDRFSARQFPNYSSELNVNALLLGDSALYLCASSPGTTNTGELFFGEGSRLTVL.